The T cell receptor (beta chain) under discussion was sequenced for a study of vaccination and CD4 T cells after COVID-19. As for the study in general: The authors used overlapping spike peptides from SARS-CoV-2, HCoV-NL63, HCoV-OC43 and HCoV-229E to stimulate cells.

Of note for this clonotype: Its antigen is not identified.

Noted treatment: approximately 9-day PBMC culture with coronavirus spike peptide pools or control peptides (ViraFEST assay). TCRs were sequenced by ViraFEST after antigen-specific T cells had been expanded with peptide pools. On days 3 and 7, half the medium was swapped for fresh IL-2-containing medium. Trimming took off 11 bases at V and 0 bases at J, with 16 bases between the two ends. The CDR3 loop spans 15 amino acids. CDR1 and CDR2 (germline): SEHNR, FQNEAQ (reference sequence). Sequencing of DNA taken from cultured CD4+ T cells relied on the Oncomine TCR Beta short-read assay. Genomic DNA from cultured CD4+ T cells was extracted. A single record per CDR3 protein comes from TCRdb applying MiXCR to the PCR reads. The top ten hold approximately 17% of the sample, which has over 6,500 distinct CDR3 sequences, around 62% seen once.

This chain links TRBV7-9 with TRBJ2-2; D is undetermined. Sample: CD4+ T cells from blood, cultured in vitro. This sequence was found in a human donor who had recovered from COVID-19. The CDR3 spells CASIPQLTNTGELFF. CDR3 coding DNA: TGTGCCTCAATACCCCAGCTGACGAACACCGGGGAGCTGTTTTTT.